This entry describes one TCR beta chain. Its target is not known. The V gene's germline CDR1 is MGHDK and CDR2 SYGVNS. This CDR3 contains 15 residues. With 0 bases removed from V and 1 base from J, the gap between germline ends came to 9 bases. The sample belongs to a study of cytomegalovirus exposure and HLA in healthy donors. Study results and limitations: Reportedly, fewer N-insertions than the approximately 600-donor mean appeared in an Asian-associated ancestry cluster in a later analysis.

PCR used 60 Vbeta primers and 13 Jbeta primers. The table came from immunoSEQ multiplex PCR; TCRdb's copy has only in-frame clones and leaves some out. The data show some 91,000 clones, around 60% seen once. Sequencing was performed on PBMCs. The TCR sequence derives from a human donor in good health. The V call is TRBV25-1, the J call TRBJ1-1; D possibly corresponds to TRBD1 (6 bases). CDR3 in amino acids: CASSEYRGGNTEAFF. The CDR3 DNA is TGTGCCAGCAGTGAATATAGGGGGGGGAACACTGAAGCTTTCTTT.